This passage covers 3 T cell receptor beta chains from one sample sequenced in a study of blood T cell repertoires in COVID-19. Clones were read by immunoSEQ multiplex PCR, and TCRdb kept only the in-frame ones, dropping some. The data contain about 220,000 clones, roughly 80% of them singletons. Sequenced input: peripheral blood. The receptor source for this set is a man aged 25-45 years with active or convalescent COVID-19.

The chain combines TRBV7-9 with TRBJ2-1; TRBD2 is a possible D gene (5 bases). The CDR3 contains 17 residues. The ends were cut back, 5 bases at V and 0 bases at J, with 17 bases in the middle. Germline CDR1 SEHNR, CDR2 FQNEAQ (reference sequence). This chain's CDR3 is CASSPFGGSGSYNEQFF. DNA of the CDR3: TGTGCCAGCAGCCCCTTTGGAGGATCGGGCTCCTACAATGAGCAGTTCTTC.

The chain has TRBV6-5 and TRBJ1-3; D unresolved. There are 13 residues in the CDR3. Trimming removed 8 bases at V and 0 bases at J, with 8 bases between. CDR1 MNHEY and CDR2 SVGAGI come from the germline V gene. The CDR3 bases are TGTGCCAGCCTTTCTAGCTCTGGAAACACCATATATTTT. Its protein is CASLSSSGNTIYF.

The V call is TRBV5-6, the J call TRBJ1-1, with D unclear. Germline CDR1 SGHDT, CDR2 YYEEEE. CDR3 size: 17 residues. V was cut by 2 bases and J by 0 bases, with 17 bases left in between. The CDR3, as DNA: TGTGCCAGCAGCTTAATTCGGCGGCAGACCATGAACACTGAAGCTTTCTTT. This encodes CASSLIRRQTMNTEAFF.